Described below is a single T cell receptor beta chain sequence and its context. The data originate from a study of blood T cell repertoires in COVID-19. Measured with immunoSEQ multiplex PCR; TCRdb has only the in-frame clones, and not every one. This table has about 150,000 clones, around 87% appearing once. CDR1 is MNHEY and CDR2 is SMNVEV in the germline V gene (reference sequence). The V and J ends lost 4 bases and 2 bases, in that order; junction bases with no gene match: 3. The CDR3 is 15 residues long. The chain couples TRBV27 to TRBJ2-1; TRBD2 agrees at 9 bases. The sample comprised peripheral blood. The receptor comes from a woman aged 60 to 75 with active or convalescent COVID-19. In nucleotides, the CDR3 is TGTGCCAGCAGTTCCCAGCGGGGGGCCTACAATGAGCAGTTCTTC. It yields the protein CASSSQRGAYNEQFF.